This T cell receptor (beta chain) derives from a study of beta chain features in type 1 diabetes. This clone has just a few counts. Every bit of the isolated RNA underwent reverse transcription, so sequencing read expressed TCRB transcripts. Repertoires were generated with immunoSEQ multiplex PCR, while TCRdb's copy carries only in-frame clones and drops some. The data show 200,000 to 250,000 clones, with over 8.5% seen just once and about 0.037% held by the top ten. Cells sorted by CD45RO/CCR7/CD25/CD127/CD95/CD27 comprised CD4+ naive, central memory, regulatory and stem cell-like memory cells. The receptor was derived from a young woman in good health. Sequenced: naive CD4+ T cells from blood.

The CDR3 DNA reads as TGTGCCAGCAGACGGGAGGGGGTGAACACTGAAGCTTTCTTT. As protein: CASRREGVNTEAFF. The V and J genes are TRBV6-6 and TRBJ1-1, with D tentatively TRBD1 (6 bases). CDR3 length: 14 residues. Trimming stripped 6 bases from V and 0 bases from J, with 11 bases between. The germline V gene encodes CDR1 MNHNY and CDR2 SVGAGI (reference sequence).